This TCR beta chain was retrieved from a study of blood T cell repertoires in COVID-19. For the study at large: COVID-19 samples, acute and convalescent, were from the United States, Italy and Spain.

The CDR3 totals 13 residues. Germline V gives CDR1 LGHDT, CDR2 YNNKEL (reference sequence). The V and J ends lost 4 bases and 3 bases, in that order; junction bases with no gene match: 3. In the source study's methods: From reference gene primer amplification, estimates of nucleated cell counts were derived. Only in-frame clones appear in the TCRdb table, and some are missing; sequencing was by immunoSEQ multiplex PCR. V and J calls and clone size are as listed in that table; D and trimming were resolved from the DNA. The sample includes about 240,000 clones, 70% to 90% of them seen just once. The rearrangement links TRBV3-1 (or the pseudogene TRBV3-2) to TRBJ2-7; 7 bases are shared with TRBD2. The sequencing sample was made of peripheral blood. This sequence was found in a young woman who had recovered from COVID-19. CDR3 sequence: CASSPTGGYEQYF. CDR3 nucleotide sequence: TGTGCCAGCAGCCCCACGGGGGGCTACGAGCAGTACTTC.